This is a list of T cell receptor beta chains from one sample in a study of T cells in tuberculosis. Profiling relied on immunoSEQ multiplex PCR, and the TCRdb table lists in-frame clones only, not all of them. The table has roughly 34,000 clones, about 95% seen once; the top ten hold 2% to 3%. The sample consisted of PBMCs. Every receptor here comes from a donor between 10 and 35 years old with latent tuberculosis or without tuberculosis infection. Each CDR3 is given with its conserved first and last residue. A D gene is named only where the DNA matches it firmly. Part of the rows lack a size; the others show once, few, many or a class for expanded clones.

v_call	j_call	d_call	clone_size	cdr3_aa	cdr3_nt
TRBV11-3	TRBJ2-5	TRBD1	NA	CASSSSEDRGTQYF	TGTGCCAGCAGCTCTTCGGAGGACAGGGGGACCCAGTACTTC
TRBV27	TRBJ2-1	TRBD2	NA	CASSHGTRIGEQFF	TGTGCCAGCAGTCACGGGACTAGGATAGGCGAGCAGTTCTTC
TRBV7-8	TRBJ2-1	NA	NA	CASSLRRDGSYNEQFF	TGTGCCAGCAGCTTACGGCGGGACGGCTCCTACAATGAGCAGTTCTTC
TRBV2	TRBJ2-3	NA	NA	CASSEALGLTDTQYF	TGTGCCAGCAGTGAAGCGCTGGGCCTCACAGATACGCAGTATTTT
TRBV18	TRBJ2-1	TRBD2	NA	CASSPLTSGGGNEQFF	TGTGCCAGCTCGCCTTTGACTAGCGGGGGAGGCAATGAGCAGTTCTTC
TRBV11-3	TRBJ1-6	TRBD1	NA	CASSKQTGTTYNSPLHF	TGTGCCAGCAGTAAACAGACAGGGACAACCTATAATTCACCCCTCCACTTT
TRBV2	TRBJ2-6	NA	NA	CATLTGTRSSGANVLTF	TGTGCCACCCTGACAGGGACTAGGAGCTCTGGGGCCAACGTCCTGACTTTC
TRBV4-3	TRBJ1-2	NA	once	CASSQDLGAGYTF	TGCGCCAGCAGCCAAGATCTTGGGGCTGGCTACACCTTC
TRBV7-2	TRBJ1-1	NA	NA	CASMLLGGMNTEAFF	TGTGCCAGCATGCTTCTCGGGGGTATGAACACTGAAGCTTTCTTT
TRBV5-4	TRBJ2-7	NA	NA	CASSAGGGSSYEQYF	TGTGCCAGCAGCGCGGGTGGGGGGAGCTCCTACGAGCAGTACTTC
TRBV19	TRBJ2-3	NA	NA	CASSSSDTQYF	TGTGCCAGTAGTTCCTCGGATACGCAGTATTTT
TRBV18	TRBJ1-2	TRBD1	once	CASSPGQTIYGYTF	TGTGCCAGCTCACCGGGACAGACCATTTATGGCTACACCTTC
TRBV19	TRBJ2-5	NA	NA	CASSGPGWTQYF	TGTGCCAGTAGTGGCCCGGGTTGGACCCAGTACTTC
TRBV2	TRBJ2-3	TRBD2	once	CASSASGGKGTQYF	TGTGCCAGCAGTGCTAGCGGGGGGAAGGGTACGCAGTATTTT
TRBV6-5	TRBJ1-5	NA	NA	CASSYGASSNQPQHF	TGTGCCAGCAGTTATGGGGCAAGTAGCAATCAGCCCCAGCATTTT
TRBV2	TRBJ2-1	TRBD2	NA	CASSTPSGTRSYNEQFF	TGTGCCAGCAGTACACCCTCCGGGACTAGAAGCTACAATGAGCAGTTCTTC
TRBV6-5	TRBJ1-4	NA	NA	CATRSNEKLFF	TGTGCCACCCGTTCCAATGAAAAACTGTTTTTT
TRBV6-4	TRBJ1-6	NA	NA	CASRHTGSGNSPLHF	TGTGCCAGCAGACATACAGGGTCCGGGAATTCACCCCTCCACTTT
TRBV11-2	TRBJ2-1	TRBD2	NA	CASKLAGGYNEQFF	TGTGCCAGCAAACTAGCGGGAGGTTACAATGAGCAGTTCTTC
TRBV6-5	TRBJ1-2	NA	NA	CASSGDFSRHTF	TGTGCCAGCAGCGGAGATTTCAGTAGGCACACCTTC
TRBV18	TRBJ1-1	NA	NA	CASSNRAGNTEAFF	TGTGCCAGCTCAAACAGGGCTGGTAACACTGAAGCTTTCTTT
TRBV5-1	TRBJ1-4	TRBD1	NA	CASSGDRASEKLFF	TGCGCCAGCAGTGGGGACAGGGCTTCCGAAAAACTGTTTTTT
TRBV10-1	TRBJ2-1	TRBD1	NA	CASNPGQGINEQFF	TGCGCCAGCAACCCGGGACAGGGGATCAATGAGCAGTTCTTC
TRBV30	TRBJ2-2	NA	NA	CAWNHLNTGELFF	TGTGCCTGGAATCACTTGAACACCGGGGAGCTGTTTTTT
TRBV30	TRBJ1-5	NA	NA	CAWSVPRGNQPQHF	TGTGCCTGGAGTGTACCCAGGGGCAATCAGCCCCAGCATTTT
TRBV28	TRBJ2-2	NA	NA	CASSRGGRTGELFF	TGTGCCAGCAGTAGGGGGGGCCGCACCGGGGAGCTGTTTTTT
TRBV29-1	TRBJ1-1	TRBD1	NA	CSGDRGLNTEAFF	TGCAGCGGGGACAGGGGGCTGAACACTGAAGCTTTCTTT
TRBV28	TRBJ1-4	TRBD1	NA	CASSSPPGTGNEKLFF	TGTGCCAGCAGTTCGCCTCCCGGGACAGGGAATGAAAAACTGTTTTTT
TRBV10-2	TRBJ2-3	NA	NA	CASTGGLTDTQYF	TGCGCCAGCACCGGCGGATTAACAGATACGCAGTATTTT
TRBV18	TRBJ2-3	NA	NA	CASSPSLTDTQYF	TGTGCCAGCTCACCAAGCCTAACAGATACGCAGTATTTT
TRBV25-1	TRBJ2-1	TRBD2	NA	CASPDLAELTDGQFF	TGTGCCAGCCCAGACCTAGCGGAGCTCACCGATGGGCAGTTCTTC
TRBV9	TRBJ1-1	NA	NA	CASSVQENTEAFF	TGTGCCAGCAGCGTACAGGAGAACACTGAAGCTTTCTTT
TRBV6-5	TRBJ1-1	NA	NA	CASTSNTEAFF	TGTGCCAGCACCTCGAACACTGAAGCTTTCTTT
TRBV27	TRBJ2-1	TRBD2	NA	CASLNSGGAFEQFF	TGTGCCAGCCTAAATAGCGGGGGGGCCTTTGAGCAGTTCTTC
TRBV15	TRBJ2-1	TRBD2	once	CATSRAVLAGNEQFF	TGTGCCACCAGCAGAGCGGTACTAGCGGGTAATGAGCAGTTCTTC
TRBV9	TRBJ1-4	NA	NA	CASSVGGRGTNEKLFF	TGTGCCAGCAGCGTCGGGGGTCGGGGAACTAATGAAAAACTGTTTTTT
TRBV29-1	TRBJ1-2	TRBD1	NA	CSVLSTGANYGYTF	TGCAGCGTCCTCTCTACAGGGGCTAACTATGGCTACACCTTC
TRBV5-6	TRBJ2-7	TRBD2	NA	CASSLRNSGRASEQYF	TGTGCCAGCAGCTTGAGAAATAGCGGGAGGGCCAGCGAGCAGTACTTC
TRBV27	TRBJ2-2	NA	NA	CASRPLGGSTGELFF	TGTGCCAGCCGACCCCTAGGAGGTAGCACCGGGGAGCTGTTTTTT